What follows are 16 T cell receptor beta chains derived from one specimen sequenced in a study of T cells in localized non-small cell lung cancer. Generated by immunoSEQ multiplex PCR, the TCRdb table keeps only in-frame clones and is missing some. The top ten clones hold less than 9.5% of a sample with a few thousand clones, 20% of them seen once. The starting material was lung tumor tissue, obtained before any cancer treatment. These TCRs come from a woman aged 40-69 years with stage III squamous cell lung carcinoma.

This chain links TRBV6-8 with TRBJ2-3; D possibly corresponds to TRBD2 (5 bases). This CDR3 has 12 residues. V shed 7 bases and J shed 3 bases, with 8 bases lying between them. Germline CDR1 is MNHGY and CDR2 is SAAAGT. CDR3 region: CASTEGTDTQYF. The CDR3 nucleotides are TGTGCCAGCACCGAGGGTACAGATACGCAGTATTTT.

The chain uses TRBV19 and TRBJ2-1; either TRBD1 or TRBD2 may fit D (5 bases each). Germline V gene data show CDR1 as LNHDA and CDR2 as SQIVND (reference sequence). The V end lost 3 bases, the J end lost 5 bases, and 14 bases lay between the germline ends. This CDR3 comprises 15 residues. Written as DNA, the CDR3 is TGTGCCAGTAGTATGGGTTGGGGGAACCACAATGAGCAGTTCTTC. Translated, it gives CASSMGWGNHNEQFF.

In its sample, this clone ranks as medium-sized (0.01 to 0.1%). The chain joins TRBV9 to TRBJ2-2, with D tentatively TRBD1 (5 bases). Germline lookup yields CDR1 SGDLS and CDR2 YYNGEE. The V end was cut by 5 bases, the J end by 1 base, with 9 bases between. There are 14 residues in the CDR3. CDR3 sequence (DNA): TGTGCCAGCAGTTATGACAGGAACACCGGGGAGCTGTTTTTT. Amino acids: CASSYDRNTGELFF.

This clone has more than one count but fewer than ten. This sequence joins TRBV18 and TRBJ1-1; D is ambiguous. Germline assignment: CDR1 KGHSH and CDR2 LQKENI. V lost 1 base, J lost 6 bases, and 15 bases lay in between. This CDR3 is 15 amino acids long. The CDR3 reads CASSPQGQGLPEAFF. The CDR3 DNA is TGTGCCAGCTCACCACAGGGTCAAGGTCTTCCTGAAGCTTTCTTT. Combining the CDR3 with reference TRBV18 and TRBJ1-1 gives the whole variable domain NAGVMQNPRHLVRRRGQEARLRCSPMKGHSHVYWYRQLPEEGLKFMVYLQKENIIDESGMPKERFSAEFPKEGPSILRIQQVVRGDSAAYFCASSPQGQGLPEAFFGQGTRLTVV.

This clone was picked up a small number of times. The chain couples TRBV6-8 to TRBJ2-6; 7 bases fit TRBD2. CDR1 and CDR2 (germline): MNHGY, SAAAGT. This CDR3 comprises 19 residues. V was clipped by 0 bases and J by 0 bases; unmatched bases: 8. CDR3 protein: CASSYSLGGVASGANVLTF. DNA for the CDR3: TGTGCCAGCAGTTACTCTCTGGGGGGGGTAGCCTCTGGGGCCAACGTCCTGACTTTC.

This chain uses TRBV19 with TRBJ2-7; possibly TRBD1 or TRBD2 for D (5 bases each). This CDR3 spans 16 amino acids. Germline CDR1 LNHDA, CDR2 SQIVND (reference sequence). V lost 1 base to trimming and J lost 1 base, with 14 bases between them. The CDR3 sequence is CASSIGTGTLSYEQYF. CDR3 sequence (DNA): TGTGCCAGTAGTATAGGAACCGGGACCCTTTCCTACGAGCAGTACTTC.

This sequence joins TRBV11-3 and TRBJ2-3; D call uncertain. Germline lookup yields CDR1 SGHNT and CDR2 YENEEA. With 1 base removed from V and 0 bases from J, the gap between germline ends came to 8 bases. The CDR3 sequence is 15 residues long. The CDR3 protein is CASSLGTDSTDTQYF. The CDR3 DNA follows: TGTGCCAGCAGCTTAGGGACGGATAGCACAGATACGCAGTATTTT.

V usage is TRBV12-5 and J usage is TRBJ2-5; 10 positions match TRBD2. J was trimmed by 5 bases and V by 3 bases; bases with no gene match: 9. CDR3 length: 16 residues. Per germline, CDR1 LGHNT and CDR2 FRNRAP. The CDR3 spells CASGFSGLAGVETQYF. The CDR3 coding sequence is TGTGCTAGTGGTTTCAGCGGGCTAGCGGGGGTGGAGACCCAGTACTTC.

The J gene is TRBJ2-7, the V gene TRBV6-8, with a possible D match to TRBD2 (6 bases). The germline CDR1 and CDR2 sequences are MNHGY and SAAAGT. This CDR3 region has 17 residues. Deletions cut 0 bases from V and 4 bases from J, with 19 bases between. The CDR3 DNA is TGTGCCAGCAGTTACTCGCTCCCAGGACTACTCGGGTACGAGCAGTACTTC. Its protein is CASSYSLPGLLGYEQYF.

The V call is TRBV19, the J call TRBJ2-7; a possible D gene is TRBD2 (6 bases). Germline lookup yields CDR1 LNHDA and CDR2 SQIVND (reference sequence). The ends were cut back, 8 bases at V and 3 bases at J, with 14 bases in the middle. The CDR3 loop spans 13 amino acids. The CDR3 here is CASRGRINYEQYF. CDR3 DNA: TGTGCCAGTCGAGGGAGGATCAACTACGAGCAGTACTTC.

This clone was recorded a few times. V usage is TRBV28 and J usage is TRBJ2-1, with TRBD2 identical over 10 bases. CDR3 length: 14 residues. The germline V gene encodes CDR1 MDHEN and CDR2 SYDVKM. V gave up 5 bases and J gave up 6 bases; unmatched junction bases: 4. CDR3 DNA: TGTGCCAGCAGTGAAAGCGGGAGGGTCAATGAGCAGTTCTTC. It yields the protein CASSESGRVNEQFF.

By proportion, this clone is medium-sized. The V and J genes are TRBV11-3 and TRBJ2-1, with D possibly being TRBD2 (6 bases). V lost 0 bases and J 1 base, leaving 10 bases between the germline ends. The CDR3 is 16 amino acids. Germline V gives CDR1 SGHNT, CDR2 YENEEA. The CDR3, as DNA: TGTGCCAGCAGCTTAGAAGCTAGCGTGTCCTACAATGAGCAGTTCTTC. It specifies CASSLEASVSYNEQFF.

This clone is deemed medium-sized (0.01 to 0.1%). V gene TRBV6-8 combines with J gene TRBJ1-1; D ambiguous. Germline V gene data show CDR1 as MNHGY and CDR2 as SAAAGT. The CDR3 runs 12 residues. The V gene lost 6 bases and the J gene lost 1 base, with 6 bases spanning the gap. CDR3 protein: CASRDGNTEAFF. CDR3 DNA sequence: TGTGCCAGCAGGGACGGGAACACTGAAGCTTTCTTT.

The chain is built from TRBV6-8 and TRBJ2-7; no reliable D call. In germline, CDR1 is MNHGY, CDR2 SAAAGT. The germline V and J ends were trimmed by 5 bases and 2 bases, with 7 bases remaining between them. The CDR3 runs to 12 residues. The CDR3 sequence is CASSDLAYEQYF. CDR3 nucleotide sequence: TGTGCCAGCAGTGACTTGGCCTACGAGCAGTACTTC.

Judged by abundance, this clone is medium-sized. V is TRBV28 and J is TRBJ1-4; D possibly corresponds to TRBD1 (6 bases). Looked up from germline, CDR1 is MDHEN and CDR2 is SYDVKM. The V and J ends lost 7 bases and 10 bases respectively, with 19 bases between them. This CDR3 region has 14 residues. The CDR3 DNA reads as TGTGCCAGCACCAAGCCGGGGGCATGGACAAAACTGTTTTTT. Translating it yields CASTKPGAWTKLFF.

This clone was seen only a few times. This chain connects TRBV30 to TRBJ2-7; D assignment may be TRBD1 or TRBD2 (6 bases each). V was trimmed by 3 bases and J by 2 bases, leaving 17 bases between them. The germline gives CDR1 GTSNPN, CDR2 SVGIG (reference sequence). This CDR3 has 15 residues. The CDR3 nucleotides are TGTGCCTGGAGATTGACCGGGGGCGCGGCCTACGAGCAGTACTTC. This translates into CAWRLTGGAAYEQYF.